This record concerns one TCR beta chain sequence. Its antigen is currently unknown. This specimen belongs to a study of cytomegalovirus exposure and HLA in healthy donors. The PCR had 60 Vbeta and 13 Jbeta primers. Here immunoSEQ multiplex PCR was the method, and the copy in TCRdb shows in-frame clones only, minus some. Its listing shows about 160,000 clones. This CDR3 is built from 12 residues. The V segment lost 5 bases and the J segment 6 bases; nucleotides outside the gene matches: 3. The germline V gene encodes CDR1 MNHEY and CDR2 SVGAGI. Notes on the study in general: Sequence variants that were highly shared formed a cluster that was likely a sequencing artifact.

The genes are TRBV6-5 and TRBJ1-1, with TRBD1 matching 7 bases. The clonotype was recovered from a man in his thirties or forties in good health and CMV-seronegative. What was sequenced was PBMCs. CDR3 in DNA: TGTGCCAGCAGTACGACAGGGCCTGAAGCTTTCTTT. Translated, it gives CASSTTGPEAFF.